This TCR beta chain was found in a study of blood T cell repertoires in COVID-19. V was clipped by 4 bases and J by 5 bases, with 11 bases between them. CDR1 KGHDR and CDR2 SFDVKD come from the germline V gene. The CDR3 is 14 amino acids. The repertoire was sequenced with immunoSEQ multiplex PCR; TCRdb's copy has only in-frame clones and lacks some. The sample holds more than 90,000 clones, around 92% seen once. Sequencing input: peripheral blood. The TCR originated in a man in his fifties with active COVID-19. This chain uses TRBV24-1 with TRBJ2-1; D possibly corresponds to TRBD1 (5 bases). CDR3 amino acids: CATSDATVNNEQFF. In nucleotides, the CDR3 is TGTGCCACCAGTGACGCGACAGTTAACAATGAGCAGTTCTTC.